Listed here are 26 T cell receptor beta chains from one sample, sequenced in a study of blood T cell repertoires in COVID-19. The repertoire was sequenced with immunoSEQ multiplex PCR; TCRdb's copy has only in-frame clones and lacks some. The table records under 450,000 clones, over 65% of them present only once. The sample taken for sequencing was peripheral blood. The receptors were sampled from a human donor with acute or convalescent COVID-19. The donor label of this sample is uncertain.

J is TRBJ1-2 and V is TRBV28; unclear D gene. There are 17 residues in the CDR3. V shed 4 bases and J shed 4 bases, with 22 bases lying between them. Per germline, CDR1 MDHEN and CDR2 SYDVKM. The CDR3 region has the DNA TGTGCCAGCAGTTCCCTCTCTCGACATCTCCAGAGCTATGGCTACACCTTC. Amino acids: CASSSLSRHLQSYGYTF.

CDR3 region: CASSKGQVYSNEQFF. The CDR3 bases are TGTGCCAGCAGCAAGGGACAGGTTTATTCCAATGAGCAGTTCTTC. V gene TRBV5-8 combines with J gene TRBJ2-1; 8 nucleotides agree with TRBD1. CDR3 length: 15 residues. CDR1 SGHTS and CDR2 YDEGEE come from the germline V gene. The J segment lost 6 bases and the V segment lost 4 bases, leaving 9 bases of the junction unmatched.

Concerning this clone itself: A read error may explain this, as a much larger clone is one base away. V gene TRBV15 combines with J gene TRBJ1-1; 8 nucleotides line up with TRBD1. The ends lost 1 base at V and 11 bases at J; junction bases unmatched: 12. The CDR3 is made up of 15 amino acids. Germline V gene lookup returns CDR1 LNHNV and CDR2 YYDKDF (reference sequence). The CDR3 protein is CATSRGGTGLTVAFF. In DNA, the CDR3 is TGTGCCACCAGCAGAGGGGGGACAGGCCTGACCGTCGCTTTCTTT.

The CDR3 DNA follows: TGTGCCAGCAGCAAGGACAGGGGCAGGGATCAGCCCCAGCATTTT. It encodes CASSKDRGRDQPQHF. The V gene is TRBV3-1 (or the pseudogene TRBV3-2), the J gene TRBJ1-5, with 9 bases matching TRBD1. After removal of 5 bases from V and 5 bases from J, the junction contained 7 bases not matched to a gene. This CDR3 comprises 15 residues. From germline, CDR1 is LGHDT and CDR2 YNNKEL (reference sequence).

The chain recombines TRBV7-6 with TRBJ1-1; TRBD1 matches at 8 bases. V was pared by 1 base and J by 3 bases, with 4 bases of the junction left unmatched. In germline, CDR1 is SGHVS, CDR2 FNYEAQ. This CDR3 region has 15 residues. CDR3 bases: TGTGCCAGCAGCTTAGGGGGCAGGGGGCACACTGAAGCTTTCTTT. Encoded protein: CASSLGGRGHTEAFF. Looking up the rest from reference TRBV7-6 and TRBJ1-1 gives the full variable domain: GAGVSQSPRYKVTKRGQDVALRCDPISGHVSLYWYRQALGQGPEFLTYFNYEAQQDKSGLPNDRFSAERPEGSISTLTIQRTEQRDSAMYRCASSLGGRGHTEAFFGQGTRLTVV.

The chain has TRBV20-1 and TRBJ1-2; 7 positions match TRBD1. With 6 bases clipped from V and 12 bases from J, the junction kept 10 bases outside the gene matches. CDR3 size: 11 residues. Germline CDR1 is DFQATT and CDR2 is SNEGSKA (reference sequence). The CDR3 bases are TGCAGTGCCCAGAACCACAGGGGAAACACCTTC. This gives the protein CSAQNHRGNTF.

The chain couples TRBV19 to TRBJ1-5, with no clear D. V dropped 3 bases and J dropped 0 bases, with 9 bases sitting between them. Germline CDR1 is LNHDA and CDR2 is SQIVND (reference sequence). The CDR3 totals 15 residues. The chain's CDR3 is CASSIPFYSNQPQHF. CDR3 coding DNA: TGTGCCAGTAGTATTCCCTTTTATAGCAATCAGCCCCAGCATTTT.

Only a few counts were recorded for this clone. The chain links TRBV6-5 to TRBJ2-7, with 7 bases fitting TRBD1. Germline loops: CDR1 MNHEY, CDR2 SVGAGI. The CDR3 extends over 11 amino acids. Trimming took 6 bases from V and 9 from J; bases not matched to a gene: 5. This chain's CDR3 is CASRQGQGQYF. As DNA, the CDR3 is TGTGCCAGCAGACAGGGGCAGGGGCAGTACTTC.

The chain is built from TRBV29-1 and TRBJ1-4; 7 positions agree with TRBD1. The CDR3 consists of 14 residues. Germline V gene lookup returns CDR1 SQVTM and CDR2 ANQGSEA. V lost 6 bases to trimming and J lost 2 bases; unmatched junction nucleotides: 6. The CDR3 sequence: CSVTQGMTNEKLFF. The CDR3 DNA reads as TGCAGCGTCACACAGGGGATGACTAATGAAAAACTGTTTTTT.

A few counts support this clone. The gene calls are TRBV7-2 and TRBJ1-6; 10 nucleotides align to TRBD1. Per germline, CDR1 SGHTA and CDR2 FQGNSA. The CDR3 runs to 16 residues. The V gene end was trimmed by 1 base and the J gene end by 8 bases; junction bases not matched to a gene: 5. In nucleotides, the CDR3 is TGTGCCAGCAGCTTAGGGGGACAGGGGCCTTATTCACCCCTCCACTTT. Translated, it gives CASSLGGQGPYSPLHF.

J is TRBJ1-3 and V is TRBV19; TRBD1 matches at 9 bases. The CDR3 extends over 17 amino acids. Germline trimming cut 5 bases from V and 0 bases from J; bases unmatched to any gene: 8. The germline V gene encodes CDR1 LNHDA and CDR2 SQIVND (reference sequence). The CDR3 region has the DNA TGTGCCAGTAGTGACCGGACAGGGGCTTTCTCTGGAAACACCATATATTTT. Translating gives CASSDRTGAFSGNTIYF.

The chain has TRBV3-1 (or the pseudogene TRBV3-2) and TRBJ2-7, with D possibly matching TRBD1 (6 bases). Germline assignment: CDR1 LGHDT and CDR2 YNNKEL (reference sequence). V dropped 5 bases and J dropped 2 bases, with 13 bases sitting between them. The CDR3 spans 14 residues. This CDR3 is CASSSRDKPYEQYF. The CDR3 nucleotides read TGTGCCAGCAGCTCCCGGGACAAACCCTACGAGCAGTACTTC.

This chain uses TRBV2 with TRBJ1-4; D not resolved. CDR3 length equals 13 residues. Germline V gene data show CDR1 as SNHLY and CDR2 as FYNNEI. The ends were cut back, 3 bases at V and 7 bases at J, with 9 bases in the middle. CDR3 loop: CASSDEGTEKLFF. The CDR3, as DNA: TGTGCCAGCAGTGACGAGGGTACTGAAAAACTGTTTTTT.

V usage is TRBV6-1 and J usage is TRBJ2-2; 7 bases map to TRBD2. CDR1 MNHNS and CDR2 SASEGT come from the germline V gene. This CDR3 has 15 residues. Trimming cost V 2 bases and J 12 bases; bases outside gene matches: 12. This CDR3 is CASSESMFRGVQLFF. The CDR3 DNA follows: TGTGCCAGCAGTGAATCCATGTTTCGGGGGGTCCAGCTGTTTTTT.

This clone was detected many times. V usage is TRBV5-1 and J usage is TRBJ2-7; 9 bases agree with TRBD1. The V segment lost 4 bases and the J segment 1 base; nucleotides outside the gene matches: 9. The germline CDR1 and CDR2 sequences are SGHRS and YFSETQ. The CDR3 runs to 16 residues. The CDR3 spells CASSQSTGGQSYEQYF. The CDR3 DNA is TGCGCCAGCAGCCAAAGTACAGGGGGCCAGTCCTACGAGCAGTACTTC. The full variable domain, completed using reference TRBV5-1 and TRBJ2-7, is KAGVTQTPRYLIKTRGQQVTLSCSPISGHRSVSWYQQTPGQGLQFLFEYFSETQRNKGNFPGRFSGRQFSNSRSEMNVSTLELGDSALYLCASSQSTGGQSYEQYFGPGTRLTVT.

This chain uses TRBV11-1 with TRBJ2-7; perhaps TRBD1 as D (5 bases). This CDR3 comprises 15 residues. Germline loops: CDR1 SGHAT, CDR2 FQDESV (reference sequence). Trimming left V 4 bases short and J 0 bases short, with 13 bases between. The CDR3 sequence is CASSSQTGSSYEQYF. In DNA, the CDR3 is TGTGCCAGCAGCTCACAAACAGGCAGCTCCTACGAGCAGTACTTC.

The chain links TRBV7-9 to TRBJ1-1; D might be TRBD1 (5 bases). In germline, CDR1 is SEHNR, CDR2 FQNEAQ (reference sequence). The CDR3 covers 15 residues. V gave up 5 bases and J gave up 4 bases, with 17 bases separating them. CDR3 coding DNA: TGTGCCAGCAGCGATAGGGGTGCGGGGACCACTGAAGCTTTCTTT. This sequence encodes CASSDRGAGTTEAFF. Filled out from reference TRBV7-9 and TRBJ1-1, the complete variable domain reads DTGVSQNPRHKITKRGQNVTFRCDPISEHNRLYWYRQTLGQGPEFLTYFQNEAQLEKSRLLSDRFSAERPKGSFSTLEIQRTEQGDSAMYLCASSDRGAGTTEAFFGQGTRLTVV.

This rearrangement joins TRBV6-1 to TRBJ1-2; maybe TRBD1 (6 bases). Germline V lookup: CDR1 MNHNS, CDR2 SASEGT. The CDR3 runs to 16 residues. V was shortened by 3 bases and J by 1 base, with 15 bases between the two germline ends. The CDR3 coding sequence is TGTGCCAGCAGTGAGGGACAAAGCTGGGGTAACTATGGCTACACCTTC. Translating it yields CASSEGQSWGNYGYTF.

V is TRBV7-2 and J is TRBJ2-3; 10 bases map to TRBD2. The trim removed 6 bases at V and 0 bases at J, leaving 3 bases unmatched. From germline, CDR1 is SGHTA and CDR2 FQGNSA. The CDR3 totals 15 residues. CDR3: CASRRTSGSTDTQYF. The CDR3 nucleotides are TGTGCCAGCAGGCGGACTAGCGGAAGCACAGATACGCAGTATTTT.

The chain joins TRBV30 to TRBJ1-2; D uncertain. Germline assignment: CDR1 GTSNPN and CDR2 SVGIG (reference sequence). The CDR3 runs 16 residues. Trimming took off 2 bases at V and 4 bases at J, with 20 bases between the two ends. The DNA for the CDR3 is TGTGCCTGGAGTCCAATAACTTCGAGCAATCGCTATGGCTACACCTTC. It is translated as CAWSPITSSNRYGYTF.

V gene TRBV6-6 combines with J gene TRBJ1-5; 8 nucleotides agree with TRBD1. The CDR3 runs to 16 residues. The V segment lost 2 bases and the J segment 0 bases; nucleotides outside the gene matches: 3. Germline CDR1 reads MNHNY; CDR2 reads SVGAGI (reference sequence). The CDR3 here is CASSYTGGYSNQPQHF. The CDR3, as DNA: TGTGCCAGCAGTTACACAGGGGGATATAGCAATCAGCCCCAGCATTTT.

The gene calls are TRBV12-3 or TRBV12-4 and TRBJ1-1, with D hard to call. The V gene lost 5 bases and the J gene lost 0 bases, with 7 bases spanning the gap. The CDR3 runs 13 residues. The DNA for the CDR3 is TGTGCCAGCAGTCAACTGATGAACACTGAAGCTTTCTTT. Translating gives CASSQLMNTEAFF.

The chain links TRBV5-4 to TRBJ1-1; 8 bases agree with TRBD1. The CDR3 spans 16 residues. Losses at the gene ends were 4 bases for V and 1 base for J; bases not matched to a gene: 9. Germline CDR1 is SGHNT and CDR2 is YYREEE (reference sequence). This chain's CDR3 is CASSPRAQGANTEAFF. For the CDR3, the DNA is TGTGCCAGCAGCCCGAGGGCTCAGGGGGCGAACACTGAAGCTTTCTTT.

The CDR3 DNA reads TGTGCCAGCAGCGGGGCAGGAGGGTTGAATTCACCCCTCCACTTT. Translated: CASSGAGGLNSPLHF. The chain uses TRBV7-9 and TRBJ1-6; possible D gene TRBD1, 5 bases. CDR1 is SEHNR, CDR2 FQNEAQ, per germline (reference sequence). CDR3 size: 15 residues. Trimming took 5 bases from V and 7 from J, leaving 15 bases between them.

The V call is TRBV30, the J call TRBJ1-4; 9 bases map to TRBD1. There are 13 residues in the CDR3. J gave up 7 bases and V 8 bases, and 8 bases lay outside the gene matches. Germline V CDR1 and CDR2: GTSNPN, SVGIG (reference sequence). The CDR3 protein is CAAPGQGGEKLFF. The DNA of the CDR3 is TGTGCCGCACCGGGACAGGGAGGTGAAAAACTGTTTTTT.

This rearrangement joins TRBV19 to TRBJ1-2; 7 bases fit TRBD1. Trimming removed 7 bases from V and 3 bases from J; junction bases left unmatched: 8. Germline V lookup: CDR1 LNHDA, CDR2 SQIVND (reference sequence). This CDR3 is 14 amino acids long. Here the CDR3 reads CASTTPGQDYGYTF. CDR3 bases: TGTGCCAGTACTACACCCGGACAGGACTATGGCTACACCTTC.